This T cell receptor beta chain appears in the sequencing data of a study of cytomegalovirus exposure and HLA in healthy donors. From germline, CDR1 is SGHNT and CDR2 YENEEA. Trimming cost V 4 bases and J 6 bases; bases outside gene matches: 5. CDR3 length: 16 residues. PCR amplification relied on 60 Vbeta primers (plus 13 Jbeta primers). Here immunoSEQ multiplex PCR was the method, and the copy in TCRdb shows in-frame clones only, minus some. The data hold about 160,000 clones, with 77% observed a single time. The sample comprised PBMCs. The V and J genes are TRBV11-3 and TRBJ2-1, with 14 bases fitting TRBD2. The TCR originated in a woman in her twenties or thirties in good health and CMV-seronegative. CDR3 residues: CASSSPGLAGVNEQFF. CDR3 bases: TGTGCCAGCAGCTCCCCGGGACTAGCGGGAGTCAATGAGCAGTTCTTC.